The following is a TCR beta chain sequence with its context. Unmatched junction bases numbered 8, after V lost 1 base and J lost 5 bases. CDR1 is SGHRS, CDR2 YFSETQ, per germline. The CDR3 length is 15 residues. The data derive from a study of blood T cell repertoires in COVID-19. At the level of the study: Acute and convalescent COVID-19 specimens originated in the United States, Italy and Spain. In each case, the material was cDNA or gDNA derived from T cells, B-cell-depleted T cells, or PBMCs.

Those enrolled, adults aged 18 to 89 years, came from about two dozen US areas. As originally analysed: Reference gene primers were amplified, and this amplification served to estimate nucleated cell counts. Here immunoSEQ multiplex PCR was the method, and the copy in TCRdb shows in-frame clones only, minus some. That table gives V, J and clone size, and the DNA gave D and trimming. This table holds 200,000 to 250,000 clones, 70% to 90% found once. The sequencing input was PBMCs or T cells enriched from blood (not recorded which). This sequence was found in a man aged 25-40 years who had recovered from COVID-19. This chain connects TRBV5-1 to TRBJ2-7, with 8 bases aligning to TRBD2. This chain's CDR3 is CASSLSASGPHEQYF. The CDR3 DNA follows: TGCGCCAGCAGCTTGAGCGCTAGCGGGCCTCACGAGCAGTACTTC.